A selection of T cell receptor beta chains follows, all from one sample in a study of shared clonotypes between healthy human individuals. Produced via immunoSEQ multiplex PCR; TCRdb's table is partial and in-frame only. The sample gives about 2,200,000 clones, roughly 91% of which show up once; more than 1.5% is in the top ten. The sample taken for sequencing was naive CD8+ T cells from PBMCs. The receptors stem from a man between 18 and 29 years old in good health. Some clones in this sample may be carry-over from other donors' samples. Both conserved end residues are part of each CDR3. Fields, in order: J gene, D gene, V gene, CDR3 length, clone size, CDR3 DNA, CDR3 protein. The D gene is left open where the match is weak. Only some rows state a clone size, as once, few, many or a class for expanded clones.

j_call: TRBJ2-3
d_call: NA
v_call: TRBV5-1
cdr3_length: 15
clone_size: NA
cdr3_nt: TGCGCCAGCAGCTTGGGGGACTCTAGCACAGATACGCAGTATTTT
cdr3_aa: CASSLGDSSTDTQYF

j_call: TRBJ2-3
d_call: NA
v_call: TRBV4-2
cdr3_length: 13
clone_size: NA
cdr3_nt: TGTGCCAGCAGCCAAGAGGGCACAGATACGCAGTATTTT
cdr3_aa: CASSQEGTDTQYF

j_call: TRBJ2-2
d_call: NA
v_call: TRBV7-9
cdr3_length: 14
clone_size: NA
cdr3_nt: TGTGCCAGCAGACCAGGTGGGGCAACCGGGGAGCTGTTTTTT
cdr3_aa: CASRPGGATGELFF

j_call: TRBJ1-3
d_call: NA
v_call: TRBV9
cdr3_length: 15
clone_size: NA
cdr3_nt: TGTGCCAGCAGCGGCCGGAGGGACTCTGGAAACACCATATATTTT
cdr3_aa: CASSGRRDSGNTIYF

j_call: TRBJ2-5
d_call: TRBD1
v_call: TRBV27
cdr3_length: 16
clone_size: NA
cdr3_nt: TGTGCCAGCAGTAACCCCCGGGGGACAGGGGGGGAGACCCAGTACTTC
cdr3_aa: CASSNPRGTGGETQYF

j_call: TRBJ1-5
d_call: NA
v_call: TRBV5-4
cdr3_length: 13
clone_size: NA
cdr3_nt: TGTGCCAGCAGCTTGGGATTAGATCAGCCCCAGCATTTT
cdr3_aa: CASSLGLDQPQHF

j_call: TRBJ2-7
d_call: TRBD2
v_call: TRBV9
cdr3_length: 17
clone_size: NA
cdr3_nt: TGTGCCAGCAGCGTTACCGGGACTAGCGGGCTCTCCTACGAGCAGTACTTC
cdr3_aa: CASSVTGTSGLSYEQYF

j_call: TRBJ2-5
d_call: TRBD2
v_call: TRBV2
cdr3_length: 16
clone_size: NA
cdr3_nt: TGTGCCAGCAGTGGAATGGTAGCGGGAGACGGCGAGACCCAGTACTTC
cdr3_aa: CASSGMVAGDGETQYF

j_call: TRBJ2-5
d_call: NA
v_call: TRBV27
cdr3_length: 13
clone_size: once
cdr3_nt: TGTGCCAGCAGTCTGGAAAGCGGAGAGACCCAGTACTTC
cdr3_aa: CASSLESGETQYF

j_call: TRBJ1-2
d_call: TRBD1
v_call: TRBV7-2
cdr3_length: 14
clone_size: NA
cdr3_nt: TGTGCCAGCAGCTTGGGGACAGGGGGCGATGGCTACACCTTC
cdr3_aa: CASSLGTGGDGYTF

j_call: TRBJ2-7
d_call: TRBD2
v_call: TRBV27
cdr3_length: 16
clone_size: NA
cdr3_nt: TGTGCCAGCAGTTTAACCGCCGGGACTAGCAGCTACGAGCAGTACTTC
cdr3_aa: CASSLTAGTSSYEQYF

j_call: TRBJ1-4
d_call: NA
v_call: TRBV7-8
cdr3_length: 16
clone_size: NA
cdr3_nt: TGTGCCAGCAGCGTCGGGAACTCTGCAACTAATGAAAAACTGTTTTTT
cdr3_aa: CASSVGNSATNEKLFF

j_call: TRBJ2-1
d_call: NA
v_call: TRBV28
cdr3_length: 15
clone_size: NA
cdr3_nt: TGTGCCAGCAGTTTTATCAGGGTTTTAGACAATGAGCAGTTCTTC
cdr3_aa: CASSFIRVLDNEQFF

j_call: TRBJ1-1
d_call: NA
v_call: TRBV5-1
cdr3_length: 18
clone_size: NA
cdr3_nt: TGCGCCAGCAGCTTCTCATTCTCCCTAGGACAGCTGAACACTGAAGCTTTCTTT
cdr3_aa: CASSFSFSLGQLNTEAFF

j_call: TRBJ2-7
d_call: NA
v_call: TRBV5-1
cdr3_length: 15
clone_size: once
cdr3_nt: TGCGCCAGCAGCTTTAACGAGCTGAACTCCTACGAGCAGTACTTC
cdr3_aa: CASSFNELNSYEQYF

j_call: TRBJ2-5
d_call: TRBD1
v_call: TRBV15
cdr3_length: 17
clone_size: NA
cdr3_nt: TGTGCCACCAGCATAATTCCCGGGACAGGGGGCGTGGAGACCCAGTACTTC
cdr3_aa: CATSIIPGTGGVETQYF

j_call: TRBJ2-1
d_call: NA
v_call: TRBV7-9
cdr3_length: 14
clone_size: once
cdr3_nt: TGTGCCAGCAGCCTCCCAGAACTCTACAATGAGCAGTTCTTC
cdr3_aa: CASSLPELYNEQFF

j_call: TRBJ2-1
d_call: TRBD2
v_call: TRBV11-1
cdr3_length: 16
clone_size: NA
cdr3_nt: TGTGCCAGCAGCTTCGGACTAGCGGGACTCTACAATGAGCAGTTCTTC
cdr3_aa: CASSFGLAGLYNEQFF